This TCR beta chain was observed in a study of cytomegalovirus exposure and HLA in healthy donors. General study findings and limits: The study labeled 180 or so TCR beta chains cytomegalovirus-associated. The later analysis indicated that the majority of CMV-associated TCR beta chains appeared HLA-restricted.

Comment on this clone: Antigen unknown.

Vbeta (60) and Jbeta (13) primers were used in the PCR. Authors' processing steps: Later, an analysis found roughly 80 million unique TCR beta chains, and roughly 9.9 million of these were shared. TCRdb's copy holds only in-frame clones and misses some; the assay was immunoSEQ multiplex PCR. Clonal size and the V and J genes are those of that table, whereas D and trimming came from the DNA. In total, the table holds under 200,000 clones. The CDR3 contains 14 residues. CDR1 is SGHDN and CDR2 is FVKESK in the germline V gene. With 4 bases removed from V and 4 bases from J, the gap between germline ends came to 13 bases.

The chain couples TRBV14 to TRBJ1-1, with a possible D match to TRBD1 (6 bases). The sequence derives from a young woman in good health and CMV-seropositive. Sample: PBMCs. The CDR3 bases are TGTGCCAGCAGCCGGAACAGGGAGGGCACTGAAGCTTTCTTT. It is translated as CASSRNREGTEAFF.